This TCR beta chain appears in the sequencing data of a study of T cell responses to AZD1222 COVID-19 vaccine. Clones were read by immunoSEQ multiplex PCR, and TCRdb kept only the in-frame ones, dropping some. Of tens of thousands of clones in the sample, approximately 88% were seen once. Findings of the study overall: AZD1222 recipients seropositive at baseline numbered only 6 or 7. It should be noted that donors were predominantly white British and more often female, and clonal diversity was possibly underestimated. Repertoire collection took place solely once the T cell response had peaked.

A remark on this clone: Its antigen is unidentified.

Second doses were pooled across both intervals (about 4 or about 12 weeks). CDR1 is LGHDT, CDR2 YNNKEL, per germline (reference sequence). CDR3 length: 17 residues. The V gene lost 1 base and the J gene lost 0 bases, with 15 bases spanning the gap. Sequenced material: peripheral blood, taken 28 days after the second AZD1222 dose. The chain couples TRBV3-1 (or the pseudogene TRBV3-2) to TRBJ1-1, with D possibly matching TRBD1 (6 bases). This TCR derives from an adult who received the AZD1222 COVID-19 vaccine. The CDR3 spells CASSQVRGFLMNTEAFF. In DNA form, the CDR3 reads TGTGCCAGCAGCCAAGTGAGGGGGTTCCTTATGAACACTGAAGCTTTCTTT.